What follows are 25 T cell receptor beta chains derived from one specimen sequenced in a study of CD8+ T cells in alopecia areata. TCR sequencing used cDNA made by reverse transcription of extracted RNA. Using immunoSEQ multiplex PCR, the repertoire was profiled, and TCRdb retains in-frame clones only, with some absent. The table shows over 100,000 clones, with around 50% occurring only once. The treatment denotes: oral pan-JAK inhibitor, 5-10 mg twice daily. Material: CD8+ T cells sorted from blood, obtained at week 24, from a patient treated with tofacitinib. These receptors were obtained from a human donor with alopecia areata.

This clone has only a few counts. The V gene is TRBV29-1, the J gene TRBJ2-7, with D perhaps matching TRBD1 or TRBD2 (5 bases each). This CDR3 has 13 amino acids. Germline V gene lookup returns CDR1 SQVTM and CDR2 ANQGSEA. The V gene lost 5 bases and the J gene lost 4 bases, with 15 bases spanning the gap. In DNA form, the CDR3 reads TGCAGCGTTTCTGGGGGTCTCCTTTACGAGCAGTACTTC. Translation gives CSVSGGLLYEQYF.

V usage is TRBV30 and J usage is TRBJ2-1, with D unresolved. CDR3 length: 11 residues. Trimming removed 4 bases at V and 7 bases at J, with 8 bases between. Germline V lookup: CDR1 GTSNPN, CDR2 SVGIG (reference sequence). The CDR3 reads CAWTFENEQFF. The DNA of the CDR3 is TGTGCCTGGACCTTCGAAAATGAGCAGTTCTTC.

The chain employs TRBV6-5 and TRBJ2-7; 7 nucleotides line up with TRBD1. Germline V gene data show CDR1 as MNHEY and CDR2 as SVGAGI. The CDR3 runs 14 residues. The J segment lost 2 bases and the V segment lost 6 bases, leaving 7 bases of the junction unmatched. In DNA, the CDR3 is TGTGCCAGCAGCATGGGACAGACTACCTACGAGCAGTACTTC. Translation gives CASSMGQTTYEQYF.

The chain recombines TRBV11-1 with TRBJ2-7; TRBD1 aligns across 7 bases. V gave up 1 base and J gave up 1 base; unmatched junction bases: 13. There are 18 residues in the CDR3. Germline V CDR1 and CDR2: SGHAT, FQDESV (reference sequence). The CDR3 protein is CASSLELQGQLGSYEQYF. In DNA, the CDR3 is TGTGCCAGCAGCTTAGAATTACAGGGGCAGCTCGGGTCCTACGAGCAGTACTTC.

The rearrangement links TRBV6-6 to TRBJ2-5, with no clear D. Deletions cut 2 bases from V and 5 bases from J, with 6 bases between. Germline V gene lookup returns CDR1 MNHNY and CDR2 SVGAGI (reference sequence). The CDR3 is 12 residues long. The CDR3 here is CASSYHLETQYF. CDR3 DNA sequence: TGTGCCAGCAGTTACCACTTGGAGACCCAGTACTTC.

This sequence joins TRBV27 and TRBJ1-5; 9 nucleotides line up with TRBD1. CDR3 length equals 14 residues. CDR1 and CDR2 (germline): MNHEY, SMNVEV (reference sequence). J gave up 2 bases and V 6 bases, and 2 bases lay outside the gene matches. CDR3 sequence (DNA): TGTGCCAGCAGCACAGGGGGCGGCAATCAGCCCCAGCATTTT. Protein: CASSTGGGNQPQHF.

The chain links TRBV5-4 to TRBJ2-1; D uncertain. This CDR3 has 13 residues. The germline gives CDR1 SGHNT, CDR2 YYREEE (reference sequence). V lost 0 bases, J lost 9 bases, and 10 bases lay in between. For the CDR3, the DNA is TGTGCCAGCAGCTTGGCTGGGGTGGGTGAGCAGTTCTTC. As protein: CASSLAGVGEQFF.

The DNA for the CDR3 is TGTGCCAGCAGCCCCGGGCGGGGCTTATGGGAGCAGTACTTC. Translated: CASSPGRGLWEQYF. The rearrangement links TRBV13 to TRBJ2-7; tentatively, D is TRBD2 (6 bases). Germline loops: CDR1 PRHDT, CDR2 FYEKMQ (reference sequence). CDR3 length: 14 residues. The V and J ends lost 5 bases and 7 bases respectively, with 18 bases between them.

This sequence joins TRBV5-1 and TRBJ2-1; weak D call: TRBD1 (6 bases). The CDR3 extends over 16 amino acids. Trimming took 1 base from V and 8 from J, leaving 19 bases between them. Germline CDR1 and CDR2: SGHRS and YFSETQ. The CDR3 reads CASSLTGKGTIDEQFF. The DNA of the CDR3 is TGCGCCAGCAGCTTGACAGGGAAGGGGACGATTGATGAGCAGTTCTTC. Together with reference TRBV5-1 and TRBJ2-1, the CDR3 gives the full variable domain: KAGVTQTPRYLIKTRGQQVTLSCSPISGHRSVSWYQQTPGQGLQFLFEYFSETQRNKGNFPGRFSGRQFSNSRSEMNVSTLELGDSALYLCASSLTGKGTIDEQFFGPGTRLTVL.

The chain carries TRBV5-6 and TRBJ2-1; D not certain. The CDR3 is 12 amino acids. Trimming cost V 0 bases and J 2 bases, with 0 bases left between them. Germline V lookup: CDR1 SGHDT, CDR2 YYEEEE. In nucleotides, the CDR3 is TGTGCCAGCAGCTTGGCCTACAATGAGCAGTTCTTC. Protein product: CASSLAYNEQFF.

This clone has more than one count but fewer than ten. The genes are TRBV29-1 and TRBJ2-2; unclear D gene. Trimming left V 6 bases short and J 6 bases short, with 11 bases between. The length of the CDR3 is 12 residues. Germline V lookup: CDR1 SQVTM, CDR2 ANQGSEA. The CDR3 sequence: CSVAYGAGELFF. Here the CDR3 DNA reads TGCAGCGTCGCATATGGCGCCGGGGAGCTGTTTTTT.

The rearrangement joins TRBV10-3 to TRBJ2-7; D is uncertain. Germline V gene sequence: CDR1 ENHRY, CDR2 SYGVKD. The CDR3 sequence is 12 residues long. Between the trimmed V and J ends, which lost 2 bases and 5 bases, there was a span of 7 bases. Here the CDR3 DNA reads TGTGCCATCAGTGAGAATGGGGACGAGCAGTACTTC. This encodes CAISENGDEQYF.

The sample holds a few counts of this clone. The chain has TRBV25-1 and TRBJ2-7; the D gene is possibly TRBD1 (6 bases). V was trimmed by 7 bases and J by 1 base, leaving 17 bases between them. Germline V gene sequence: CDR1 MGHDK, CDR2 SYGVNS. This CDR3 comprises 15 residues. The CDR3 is CASTPYEDSSYEQYF. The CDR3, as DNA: TGTGCCAGCACCCCCTACGAGGACAGTTCCTACGAGCAGTACTTC.

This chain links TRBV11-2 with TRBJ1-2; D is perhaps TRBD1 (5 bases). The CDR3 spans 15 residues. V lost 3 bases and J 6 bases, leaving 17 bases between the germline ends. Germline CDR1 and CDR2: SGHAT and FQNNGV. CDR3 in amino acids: CASSFSGGIPNGYTF. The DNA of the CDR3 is TGTGCCAGCAGCTTTAGTGGGGGTATCCCTAATGGCTACACCTTC.

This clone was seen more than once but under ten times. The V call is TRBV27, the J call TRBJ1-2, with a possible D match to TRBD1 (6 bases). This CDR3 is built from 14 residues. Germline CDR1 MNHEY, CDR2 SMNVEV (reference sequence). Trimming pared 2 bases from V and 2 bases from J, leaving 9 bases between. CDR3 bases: TGTGCCAGCAGTTTAGGGGGCACCAACTATGGCTACACCTTC. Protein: CASSLGGTNYGYTF.

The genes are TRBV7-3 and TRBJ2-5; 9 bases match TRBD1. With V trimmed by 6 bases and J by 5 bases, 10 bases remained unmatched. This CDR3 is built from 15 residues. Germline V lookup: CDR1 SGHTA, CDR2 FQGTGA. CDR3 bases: TGTGCCAGCAGTTCATCCGGGACAGGGCTGGAGACCCAGTACTTC. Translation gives CASSSSGTGLETQYF.

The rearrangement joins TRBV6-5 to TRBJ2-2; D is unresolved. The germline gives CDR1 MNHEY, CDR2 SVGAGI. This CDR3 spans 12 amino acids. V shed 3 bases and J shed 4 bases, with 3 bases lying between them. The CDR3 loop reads CASSYGTGELFF. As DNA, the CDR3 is TGTGCCAGCAGTTATGGCACCGGGGAGCTGTTTTTT.

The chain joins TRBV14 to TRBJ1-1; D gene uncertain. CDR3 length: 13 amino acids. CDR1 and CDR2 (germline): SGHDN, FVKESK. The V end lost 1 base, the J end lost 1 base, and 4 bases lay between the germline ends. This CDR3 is CASSQVPNTEAFF. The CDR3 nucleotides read TGTGCCAGCAGCCAAGTCCCGAACACTGAAGCTTTCTTT.

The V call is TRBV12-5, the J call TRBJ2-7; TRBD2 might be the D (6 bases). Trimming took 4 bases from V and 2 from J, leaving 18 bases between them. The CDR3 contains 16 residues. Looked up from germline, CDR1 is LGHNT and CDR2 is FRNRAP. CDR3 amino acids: CASGSPPEGAAYEQYF. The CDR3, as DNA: TGTGCTAGTGGTTCGCCCCCGGAGGGTGCGGCCTACGAGCAGTACTTC.

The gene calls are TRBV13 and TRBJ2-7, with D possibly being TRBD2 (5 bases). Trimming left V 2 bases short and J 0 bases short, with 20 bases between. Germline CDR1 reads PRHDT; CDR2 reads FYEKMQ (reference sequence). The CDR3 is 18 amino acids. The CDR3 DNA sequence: TGTGCCAGCAGCTTATATGAGGAAGTGGGCGGGTCCTCCTACGAGCAGTACTTC. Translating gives CASSLYEEVGGSSYEQYF.

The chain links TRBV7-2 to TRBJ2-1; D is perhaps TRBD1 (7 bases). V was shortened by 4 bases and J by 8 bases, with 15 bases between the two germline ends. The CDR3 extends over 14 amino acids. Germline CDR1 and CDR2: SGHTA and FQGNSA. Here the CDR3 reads CASSSEGRGDEQFF. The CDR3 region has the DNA TGTGCCAGCAGCTCAGAGGGCAGGGGGGATGAGCAGTTCTTC.

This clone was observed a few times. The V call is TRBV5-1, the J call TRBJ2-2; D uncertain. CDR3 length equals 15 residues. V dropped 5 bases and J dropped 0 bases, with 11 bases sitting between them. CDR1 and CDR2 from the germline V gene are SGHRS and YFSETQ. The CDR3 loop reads CASSYRRPNTGELFF. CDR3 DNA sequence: TGCGCCAGCAGTTATCGGCGACCGAACACCGGGGAGCTGTTTTTT.

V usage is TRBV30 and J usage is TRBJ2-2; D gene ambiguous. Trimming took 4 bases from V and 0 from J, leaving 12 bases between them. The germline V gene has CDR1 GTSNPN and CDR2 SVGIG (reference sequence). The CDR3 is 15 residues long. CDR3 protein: CAWNRPRTNTGELFF. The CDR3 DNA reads TGTGCCTGGAACCGCCCTAGGACGAACACCGGGGAGCTGTTTTTT.

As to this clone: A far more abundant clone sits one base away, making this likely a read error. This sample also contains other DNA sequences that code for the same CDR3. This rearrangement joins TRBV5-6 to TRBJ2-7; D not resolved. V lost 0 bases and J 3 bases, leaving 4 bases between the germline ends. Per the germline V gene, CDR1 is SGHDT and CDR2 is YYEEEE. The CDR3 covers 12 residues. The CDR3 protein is CASSLGVYEQYF. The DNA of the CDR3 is TGTGCCAGCAGCTTGGGGGTCTACGAGCAGTACTTC.

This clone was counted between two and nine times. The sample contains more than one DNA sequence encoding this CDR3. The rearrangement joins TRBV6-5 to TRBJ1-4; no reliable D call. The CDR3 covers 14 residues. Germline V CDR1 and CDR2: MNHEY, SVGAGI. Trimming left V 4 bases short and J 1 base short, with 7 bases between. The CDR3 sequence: CASSWHGTNEKLFF. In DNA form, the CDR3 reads TGTGCCAGCAGTTGGCATGGAACTAATGAAAAACTGTTTTTT.